This entry lists 23 T cell receptor beta chains sequenced from one sample in a study of shared clonotypes between healthy human individuals. Measured with immunoSEQ multiplex PCR; TCRdb has only the in-frame clones, and not every one. The table includes a few million clones, more than 80% detected once. Sample: naive CD4+ T cells sorted from blood. Subset noted: CD45RA+ positively selected. The source is a young man in good health.

V and J are TRBV9 and TRBJ2-2; TRBD2 aligns across 14 bases. Looked up from germline, CDR1 is SGDLS and CDR2 is YYNGEE. V dropped 3 bases and J dropped 5; count of bases not matched to a gene: 9. The length of the CDR3 is 18 residues. CDR3 residues: CASSEPGLAGVGTGELFF. CDR3 sequence (DNA): TGTGCCAGCAGCGAACCGGGACTAGCGGGAGTGGGGACCGGGGAGCTGTTTTTT.

The V gene is TRBV10-1, the J gene TRBJ1-2, with D uncertain. The CDR3 is 13 amino acids. The V gene lost 2 bases and the J gene lost 5 bases, with 9 bases spanning the gap. Germline V gene lookup returns CDR1 WNHNN and CDR2 SYGVQD (reference sequence). The CDR3 reads CASSEHVGYGYTF. The CDR3 nucleotides read TGCGCCAGCAGTGAGCACGTCGGGTATGGCTACACCTTC.

The chain has TRBV19 and TRBJ2-4, with unresolved D. This CDR3 contains 14 residues. V lost 3 bases to trimming and J lost 3 bases, with 9 bases between them. Germline V gene lookup returns CDR1 LNHDA and CDR2 SQIVND (reference sequence). CDR3 nucleotides: TGTGCCAGTAGTATTAAGGACGGCAAAAACATTCAGTACTTC. Its protein product is CASSIKDGKNIQYF.

In DNA form, the CDR3 reads TGTGCCAGCAGCTTGGGACTGAGGTCCTACGAGCAGTACTTC. Translated: CASSLGLRSYEQYF. The J gene is TRBJ2-7, the V gene TRBV7-8; a weak D match, TRBD2 (6 bases). CDR3 length: 14 amino acids. Trimming removed 3 bases at V and 1 base at J, with 10 bases between. The germline CDR1 and CDR2 sequences are SGHVS and FQNEAQ.

This sequence joins TRBV5-1 and TRBJ2-2; 9 bases align to TRBD1. Germline V gives CDR1 SGHRS, CDR2 YFSETQ. CDR3 length: 16 amino acids. V lost 0 bases, J lost 5 bases, and 5 bases stayed unmatched. The CDR3 region is CASSLARDRDTGELFF. The CDR3 nucleotides read TGCGCCAGCAGCTTGGCGAGGGACAGGGATACCGGGGAGCTGTTTTTT.

This chain joins TRBV11-3 and TRBJ1-1; D call uncertain. CDR1 is SGHNT and CDR2 is YENEEA in the germline V gene. This CDR3 contains 13 residues. V was clipped by 3 bases and J by 6 bases, with 11 bases between them. The CDR3 bases are TGTGCCAGCAGCTTTAATCACGGCTCTGAAGCTTTCTTT. Protein sequence: CASSFNHGSEAFF.

This rearrangement joins TRBV15 to TRBJ2-3, with 13 bases lining up with TRBD2. The trim removed 5 bases at V and 5 bases at J, leaving 16 bases unmatched. The CDR3 has 19 residues. Germline V gene sequence: CDR1 LNHNV, CDR2 YYDKDF (reference sequence). CDR3 region: CATSATGTSGRAGGDTQYF. In nucleotides, the CDR3 is TGTGCCACCAGCGCCACGGGAACTAGCGGGAGGGCCGGGGGAGATACGCAGTATTTT.

The chain uses TRBV28 and TRBJ2-7; TRBD1 is a possible D gene (5 bases). Germline V gives CDR1 MDHEN, CDR2 SYDVKM. Trimming pared 3 bases from V and 6 bases from J, leaving 9 bases between. The CDR3 loop spans 12 amino acids. CDR3 loop: CASSFLGLEQYF. In DNA form, the CDR3 reads TGTGCCAGCAGTTTTCTGGGGCTCGAGCAGTACTTC.

This clone has a single count. The V and J genes are TRBV4-3 and TRBJ2-3; possible D gene TRBD1, 5 bases. The CDR3 runs to 17 residues. The germline gives CDR1 LGHNA, CDR2 YSLEER. V shed 0 bases and J shed 0 bases, with 13 bases lying between them. CDR3 nucleotide sequence: TGCGCCAGCAGCCAAGATTGGGGCCGGTCTAGCACAGATACGCAGTATTTT. Amino acid sequence: CASSQDWGRSSTDTQYF.

The CDR3 sequence: CASSSLQTGRAGELFF. The CDR3 region has the DNA TGTGCCAGCAGCTCCCTCCAGACAGGGAGGGCCGGGGAGCTGTTTTTT. This sequence joins TRBV11-3 and TRBJ2-2; D is possibly TRBD1 or TRBD2 (7 bases each). V lost 4 bases and J 6 bases, leaving 18 bases between the germline ends. The germline gives CDR1 SGHNT, CDR2 YENEEA. This CDR3 spans 16 amino acids.

In its sample, this clone was seen once. This rearrangement joins TRBV6-1 to TRBJ1-5; a weak D match, TRBD1 (5 bases). The CDR3 length is 17 residues. Germline V gene data show CDR1 as MNHNS and CDR2 as SASEGT. V was shortened by 0 bases and J by 1 base, with 13 bases between the two germline ends. CDR3 sequence reads: CASSEAQGVRSNQPQHF. CDR3 coding DNA: TGTGCCAGCAGTGAAGCGCAGGGCGTTCGCAGCAATCAGCCCCAGCATTTT.

The rearrangement joins TRBV7-2 to TRBJ2-2, with unresolved D. The V end lost 7 bases, the J end lost 6 bases, and 24 bases lay between the germline ends. Looked up from germline, CDR1 is SGHTA and CDR2 is FQGNSA. The CDR3 is 17 residues long. As DNA, the CDR3 is TGTGCCAGCACAACTGATCCCCGGGCCTTAACGGCCGGGGAGCTGTTTTTT. Encoded protein: CASTTDPRALTAGELFF.

The genes are TRBV6-5 and TRBJ1-2; TRBD1 aligns across 9 bases. The V and J ends lost 5 bases and 5 bases, in that order; junction bases with no gene match: 6. Germline CDR1 reads MNHEY; CDR2 reads SVGAGI. This CDR3 comprises 14 residues. The CDR3 region is CASSSTGGAYGYTF. The CDR3 region has the DNA TGTGCCAGCAGTAGTACAGGGGGCGCTTATGGCTACACCTTC.

This clone was detected only once. V is TRBV5-6 and J is TRBJ2-7, with 8 bases lining up with TRBD2. CDR3 length: 13 amino acids. Germline-derived CDR1 and CDR2 are SGHDT and YYEEEE. Unmatched junction bases numbered 6, after V lost 5 bases and J lost 5 bases. The CDR3 DNA is TGTGCCAGCAGTAGGAGAGCGGGAGACGAGCAGTACTTC. Its protein product is CASSRRAGDEQYF.

V usage is TRBV7-2 and J usage is TRBJ1-2; TRBD1 is a possible D gene (5 bases). Germline CDR1 SGHTA, CDR2 FQGNSA. The CDR3 totals 14 residues. V was shortened by 3 bases and J by 2 bases, with 10 bases between the two germline ends. The CDR3 nucleotides read TGTGCCAGCAGCTTCGCGGGGCAGAACTATGGCTACACCTTC. This encodes CASSFAGQNYGYTF.

This chain uses TRBV5-1 with TRBJ2-5, with 14 bases identical to TRBD2. Germline V gene data show CDR1 as SGHRS and CDR2 as YFSETQ. The CDR3 has 16 amino acids. V shed 3 bases, J shed 5 bases, and the junction held 6 bases outside the gene matches. The CDR3 DNA is TGCGCCAGCAGCTCCGGGACTAGCGGGAGCCTCGAGACCCAGTACTTC. This encodes CASSSGTSGSLETQYF.

The chain combines TRBV19 with TRBJ2-3; the D is unclear. CDR1 LNHDA and CDR2 SQIVND come from the germline V gene (reference sequence). The ends were cut back, 7 bases at V and 4 bases at J, with 12 bases in the middle. The CDR3 consists of 13 residues. The CDR3 bases are TGTGCCAGTACCTCGTACTTGGCAGATACGCAGTATTTT. The encoded protein is CASTSYLADTQYF.

As regards this clone: The identical CDR3 is also encoded by other nucleotide sequences in the sample. The chain employs TRBV19 and TRBJ1-4; 9 bases are shared with TRBD1. V dropped 5 bases and J dropped 4; count of bases not matched to a gene: 5. The germline V gene encodes CDR1 LNHDA and CDR2 SQIVND (reference sequence). The CDR3 is 15 residues long. Here the CDR3 reads CASSLGQGSNEKLFF. CDR3 nucleotide sequence: TGTGCCAGTAGTCTCGGACAGGGGAGTAATGAAAAACTGTTTTTT.

This sequence joins TRBV6-6 and TRBJ2-7, with TRBD1 matching over 8 bases. CDR3 length: 14 amino acids. Germline V gene data show CDR1 as MNHNY and CDR2 as SVGAGI (reference sequence). V lost 4 bases and J lost 2; bases outside the gene matches: 4. The CDR3 spells CASSSATGAYEQYF. CDR3 coding DNA: TGTGCCAGCAGTTCCGCGACAGGGGCCTACGAGCAGTACTTC.

Notes on this clone: Other nucleotide sequences from this sample produce the same CDR3. This chain uses TRBV5-1 with TRBJ2-7, with 9 bases aligning to TRBD2. This CDR3 is 15 amino acids long. Germline V gene sequence: CDR1 SGHRS, CDR2 YFSETQ. The ends lost 3 bases at V and 0 bases at J; junction bases unmatched: 4. In nucleotides, the CDR3 is TGCGCCAGCAGCTCGCTAGCGGGGTCCTCCTACGAGCAGTACTTC. Amino acids: CASSSLAGSSYEQYF.

V and J are TRBV13 and TRBJ2-2; D tentatively fits TRBD1 or TRBD2 (6 bases each). V dropped 8 bases and J dropped 0 bases, with 22 bases sitting between them. Germline V gene sequence: CDR1 PRHDT, CDR2 FYEKMQ (reference sequence). CDR3 length: 18 residues. CDR3 DNA sequence: TGTGCCAGCCAAGACCTTAAACGGGGGCCGACGAACACCGGGGAGCTGTTTTTT. It is translated as CASQDLKRGPTNTGELFF. Drawing the rest from reference TRBV13 and TRBJ2-2, the complete variable domain is AAGVIQSPRHLIKEKRETATLKCYPIPRHDTVYWYQQGPGQDPQFLISFYEKMQSDKGSIPDRFSAQQFSDYHSELNMSSLELGDSALYFCASQDLKRGPTNTGELFFGEGSRLTVL.

The CDR3 region is CASSEQGSYGYTF. CDR3 bases: TGCGCCAGCAGTGAACAGGGCTCCTATGGCTACACCTTC. The chain joins TRBV10-2 to TRBJ1-2, with a tentative D call TRBD1 (6 bases). The CDR3 has 13 residues. V was cut by 3 bases and J by 4 bases, with 9 bases left in between. Germline V gene lookup returns CDR1 WSHSY and CDR2 SAAADI.

V usage is TRBV6-4 and J usage is TRBJ2-2, with 12 bases aligning to TRBD2. In germline, CDR1 is MRHNA, CDR2 SNTAGT. The CDR3 totals 15 residues. The ends lost 6 bases at V and 4 bases at J; junction bases unmatched: 3. CDR3 coding DNA: TGTGCCAGCAGAGGACTAGCGGGGAGCACCGGGGAGCTGTTTTTT. Translated, it gives CASRGLAGSTGELFF.